The 2 T cell receptor beta chains reported below all come from one sample, sequenced in a study of shared clonotypes between healthy human individuals. Naivety among CD8 cells was defined by CD45RO negativity and positive CCR7 selection, thereby excluding terminally differentiated effector memory CD45RA+ cells. Method: immunoSEQ multiplex PCR; TCRdb's copy keeps in-frame clones and lacks some. The repertoire has about 820,000 clones, about 92% of them found once; the top ten carry about 24%. Sample: naive CD8+ T cells sorted from blood. These receptors all come from a man aged 30 to 39 in good health.

As DNA, the CDR3 is TGCGCCAGCAGCCAGGCTGCGGATCCCAGCTCCTACGAGCAGTACTTC. This encodes CASSQAADPSSYEQYF. V and J are TRBV4-1 and TRBJ2-7; D call uncertain. CDR1 and CDR2 from the germline V gene are MGHRA and YSYEKL. The CDR3 contains 16 residues. Trimming removed 3 bases from V and 0 bases from J, with 15 bases in between.

This sequence joins TRBV19 and TRBJ1-2, with D perhaps matching TRBD1 (5 bases). The CDR3 sequence is 12 residues long. From germline, CDR1 is LNHDA and CDR2 SQIVND (reference sequence). The V gene lost 6 bases and the J gene lost 8 bases, with 13 bases spanning the gap. CDR3 DNA: TGTGCCAGTAGCCCGGGGGAGAGGGGCTACACCTTC. Amino acid sequence: CASSPGERGYTF.